This TCR beta chain was sequenced for a study of beta chain features in type 1 diabetes. TCRB transcripts that were expressed got sequenced, as all of the isolated RNA had been reverse transcribed. The table came from immunoSEQ multiplex PCR; TCRdb's copy has only in-frame clones and leaves some out. The sample consists of a few hundred thousand clones, 16% of them appearing once. Germline V gene data show CDR1 as ENHRY and CDR2 as SYGVKD. The CDR3 is made up of 15 amino acids. Trimming stripped 4 bases from V and 0 bases from J, with 12 bases between. In regard to this clone: Its antigen is currently unknown.

Study-wide results and caveats: Significant though moderate, a shortening of TCRB CDR3s appeared in all four CD4+ subsets of Type 1 diabetes patients. Type 1 diabetes patients had fewer VDJ junction insertions and more deletions. PCR, the amplification step, might favor shorter templates, equally in patients and controls.

A single heparinised draw of roughly 0.11 L on average was taken per donor. Source material: naive CD4+ T cells from blood. This clonotype originated in a man aged 30 to 45 with type 1 diabetes. J is TRBJ1-1 and V is TRBV10-3; D not certain. CDR3 in amino acids: CAISVRAAMNTEAFF. In DNA form, the CDR3 reads TGTGCCATCAGTGTGAGGGCGGCAATGAACACTGAAGCTTTCTTT.